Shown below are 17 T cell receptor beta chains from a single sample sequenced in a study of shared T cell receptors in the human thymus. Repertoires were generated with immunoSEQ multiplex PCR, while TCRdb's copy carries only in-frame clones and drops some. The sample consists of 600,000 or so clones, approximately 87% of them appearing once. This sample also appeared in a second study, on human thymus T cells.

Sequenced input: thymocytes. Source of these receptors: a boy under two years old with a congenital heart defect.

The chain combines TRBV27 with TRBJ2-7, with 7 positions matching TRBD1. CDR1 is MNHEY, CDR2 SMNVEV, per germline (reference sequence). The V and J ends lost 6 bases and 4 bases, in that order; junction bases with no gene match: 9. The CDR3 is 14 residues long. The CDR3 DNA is TGTGCCAGCAGAACCCAAGGGACAGTTTACGAGCAGTACTTC. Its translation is CASRTQGTVYEQYF.

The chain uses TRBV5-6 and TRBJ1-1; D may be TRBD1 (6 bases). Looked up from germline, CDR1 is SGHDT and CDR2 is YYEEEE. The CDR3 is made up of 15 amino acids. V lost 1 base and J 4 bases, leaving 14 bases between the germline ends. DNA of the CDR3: TGTGCCAGCAGCTTGTTGTCAGGGGAGGGCACTGAAGCTTTCTTT. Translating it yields CASSLLSGEGTEAFF.

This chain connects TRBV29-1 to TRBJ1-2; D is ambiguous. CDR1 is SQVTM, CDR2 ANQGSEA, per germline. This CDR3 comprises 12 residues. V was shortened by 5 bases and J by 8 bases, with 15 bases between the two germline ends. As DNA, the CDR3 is TGCAGCGTTCACCGGGAGCTCTACGGCTACACCTTC. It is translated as CSVHRELYGYTF.

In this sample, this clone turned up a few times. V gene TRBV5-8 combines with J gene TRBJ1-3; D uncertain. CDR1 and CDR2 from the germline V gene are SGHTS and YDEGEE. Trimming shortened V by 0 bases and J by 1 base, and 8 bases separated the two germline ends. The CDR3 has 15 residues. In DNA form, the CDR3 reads TGTGCCAGCAGCTTGGAGAGCGTGTCTGGAAACACCATATATTTT. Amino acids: CASSLESVSGNTIYF.

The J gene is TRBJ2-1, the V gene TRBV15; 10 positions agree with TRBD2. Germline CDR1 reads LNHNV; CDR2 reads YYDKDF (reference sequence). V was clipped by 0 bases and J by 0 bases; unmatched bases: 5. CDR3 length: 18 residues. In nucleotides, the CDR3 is TGTGCCACCAGCAGAGATTCTAGCGGGGGAAGCTCCTACAATGAGCAGTTCTTC. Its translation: CATSRDSSGGSSYNEQFF.

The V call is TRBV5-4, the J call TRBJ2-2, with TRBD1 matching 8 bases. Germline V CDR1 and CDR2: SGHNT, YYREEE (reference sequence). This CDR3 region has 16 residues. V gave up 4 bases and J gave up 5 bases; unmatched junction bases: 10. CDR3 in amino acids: CASSHLPQGATGELFF. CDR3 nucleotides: TGTGCCAGCAGCCACCTCCCGCAGGGGGCAACCGGGGAGCTGTTTTTT.

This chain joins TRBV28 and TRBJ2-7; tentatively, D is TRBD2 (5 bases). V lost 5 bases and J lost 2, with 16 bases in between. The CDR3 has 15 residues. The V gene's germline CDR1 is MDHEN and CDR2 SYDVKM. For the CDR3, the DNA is TGTGCCAGCAGTGAAACGGGCGGGCGGGCCTACGAGCAGTACTTC. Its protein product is CASSETGGRAYEQYF.

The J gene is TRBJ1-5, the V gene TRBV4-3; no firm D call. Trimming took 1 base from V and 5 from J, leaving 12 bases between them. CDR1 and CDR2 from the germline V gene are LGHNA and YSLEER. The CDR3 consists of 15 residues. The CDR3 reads CASSQAREEDQPQHF. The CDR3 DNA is TGCGCCAGCAGCCAAGCGAGGGAGGAGGATCAGCCCCAGCATTTT.

The CDR3 nucleotides read TGCGCCAGCAGCCAATGTAACGGACAGGGTTCGGACGAGCAGTACTTC. It codes for CASSQCNGQGSDEQYF. The chain combines TRBV4-3 with TRBJ2-7; 8 bases are a match to TRBD1. This CDR3 has 16 amino acids. J lost 5 bases, V lost 2 bases, and 11 bases had no gene match. Germline lookup yields CDR1 LGHNA and CDR2 YSLEER.

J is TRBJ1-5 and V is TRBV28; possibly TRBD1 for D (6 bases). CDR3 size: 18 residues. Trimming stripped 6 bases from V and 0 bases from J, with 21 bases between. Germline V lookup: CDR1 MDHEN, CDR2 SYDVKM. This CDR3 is CASRSTGLALYSNQPQHF. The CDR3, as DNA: TGTGCCAGCAGGTCAACAGGGTTAGCCCTTTATAGCAATCAGCCCCAGCATTTT.

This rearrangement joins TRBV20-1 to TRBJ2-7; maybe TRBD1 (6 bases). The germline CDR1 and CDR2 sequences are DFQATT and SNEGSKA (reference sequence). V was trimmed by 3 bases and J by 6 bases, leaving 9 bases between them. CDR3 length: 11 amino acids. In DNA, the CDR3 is TGCAGTGCTAGCAGGGGCCCCGAGCAGTACTTC. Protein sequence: CSASRGPEQYF.

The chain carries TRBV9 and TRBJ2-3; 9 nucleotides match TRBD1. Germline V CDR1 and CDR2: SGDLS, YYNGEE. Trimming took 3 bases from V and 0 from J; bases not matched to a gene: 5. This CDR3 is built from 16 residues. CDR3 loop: CASSEGTGLSTDTQYF. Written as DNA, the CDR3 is TGTGCCAGCAGCGAGGGGACAGGGCTGAGCACAGATACGCAGTATTTT.

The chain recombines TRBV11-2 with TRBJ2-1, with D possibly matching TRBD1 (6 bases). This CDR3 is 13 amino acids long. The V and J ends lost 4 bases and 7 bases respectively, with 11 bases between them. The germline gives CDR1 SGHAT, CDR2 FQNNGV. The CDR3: CASSSGQRNEQFF. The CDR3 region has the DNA TGTGCCAGCAGCTCCGGACAGAGGAATGAGCAGTTCTTC.

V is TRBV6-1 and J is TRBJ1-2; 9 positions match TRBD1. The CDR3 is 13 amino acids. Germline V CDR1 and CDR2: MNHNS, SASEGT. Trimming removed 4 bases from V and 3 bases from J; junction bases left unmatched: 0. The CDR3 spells CASSGQGDYGYTF. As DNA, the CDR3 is TGTGCCAGCAGTGGACAGGGGGACTATGGCTACACCTTC.

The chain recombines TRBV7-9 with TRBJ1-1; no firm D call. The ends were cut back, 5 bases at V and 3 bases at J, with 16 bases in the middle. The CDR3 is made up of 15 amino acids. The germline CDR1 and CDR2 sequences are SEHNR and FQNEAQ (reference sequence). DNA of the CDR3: TGTGCCAGCAGCCCCAAAAAGATGGCTCACACTGAAGCTTTCTTT. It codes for CASSPKKMAHTEAFF.

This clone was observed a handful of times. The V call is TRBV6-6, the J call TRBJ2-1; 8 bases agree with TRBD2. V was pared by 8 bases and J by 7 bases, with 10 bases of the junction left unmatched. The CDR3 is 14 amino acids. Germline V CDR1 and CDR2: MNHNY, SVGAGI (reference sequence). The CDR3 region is CASQVGTSVNEQFF. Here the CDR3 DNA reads TGTGCCAGCCAAGTAGGGACTAGTGTAAATGAGCAGTTCTTC.

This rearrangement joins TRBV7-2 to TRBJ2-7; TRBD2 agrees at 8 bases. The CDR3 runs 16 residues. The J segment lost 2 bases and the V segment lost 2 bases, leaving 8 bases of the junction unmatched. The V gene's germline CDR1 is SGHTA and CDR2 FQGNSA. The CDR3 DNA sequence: TGTGCCAGCAGCTTAAGCGGGAGAACACTCCCCTACGAGCAGTACTTC. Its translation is CASSLSGRTLPYEQYF.